This T cell receptor (beta chain) derives from a study of human T cells and chemical hapten exposure. General study points: The number of TCRs over 1 in 1000 frequency stayed unchanged after DPC.

In its sample, this clonotype was seen many times. Its specificity is unknown. Specified time point: patch test 3, about 24 weeks after DPC sensitization. As for treatment: therapeutic diphenylcyclopropenone sensitization with weekly scalp DPC. Non-pregnant alopecia patients aged 18 to 70, suitable for DPC therapy. Germline CDR1 is SGHTA and CDR2 is FQGNSA. This CDR3 is 16 amino acids long. The junction had 7 bases not matched to a gene; V was cut back by 3 bases and J by 4 bases. In TCRdb, the RACE reads were re-called with MiXCR into one record per CDR3 protein. Of 90,000 to 140,000 distinct CDR3 sequences in the sample, less than 35% are singletons; the top ten hold 2.5% to 3%.

The material was whole blood, obtained in connection with sensitization to the hapten diphenylcyclopropenone (DPC). This clonotype was obtained from a man aged 35-49 years with alopecia areata. Some clones in this sample may be carry-over from other donors' samples. V is TRBV7-2 and J is TRBJ2-3; TRBD2 aligns across 10 bases. The CDR3 sequence is CASSFRAGGRADTQYF. The CDR3, as DNA: TGTGCCAGCAGCTTTAGAGCGGGAGGGCGGGCAGATACGCAGTATTTT.